These 26 T cell receptor beta chains originate from one sample sequenced in a study of naive and memory T cell subsets listed by TCRdb under 2017. Overall results and qualifications from the work: Naive repertoires, especially CD8, contained a few larger clonotypes, possibly memory cells re-expressing CD45RA.

Their recognized antigens are unknown. Library prep was done by UMI-ligation and nested PCR. For sequencing, an Illumina MiSeq was employed. To cover both TRBC1 and TRBC2, the beta constant-region primer consisted of an equimolar mix of two oligonucleotides. Four rounds of PCR were used to amplify ligated cDNA, with nested alpha and beta constant-region primers being used together with the SP2 primer. The public reads were run again by TCRdb, first through fastp at Q25 and then through MiXCR, and only productive beta chains were kept. Duplicate CDR3 protein sequences are folded into a single record with the most common DNA and genes. The sample table contains roughly 92,000 distinct CDR3 sequences; only one count was recorded for 10% to 12% of them. 0.13% of the sample lies in the top ten. Sequencing was performed on naive CD4+ T cells from blood. Read against the paper, the sample's cell subset or site label means: naive T cells, CD45RA high CD27+. These receptors originate from a human donor in good health.

The chain is built from TRBV27 and TRBJ2-6; D gene unclear. There are 16 residues in the CDR3. V lost 1 base, J lost 0 bases, and 7 bases lay in between. Germline V gene data show CDR1 as MNHEY and CDR2 as SMNVEV (reference sequence). CDR3: CASSLYPFSGANVLTF. CDR3 DNA sequence: TGTGCCAGCAGTTTATATCCTTTCTCTGGGGCCAACGTCCTGACTTTC.

This clonotype came up a few times. The chain carries TRBV7-2 and TRBJ1-4; 9 bases fit TRBD1. CDR3 size: 14 residues. CDR1 is SGHTA and CDR2 is FQGNSA in the germline V gene. Trimming cost V 5 bases and J 6 bases; bases outside gene matches: 4. The CDR3 protein is CASSKDRGDEKLFF. CDR3 sequence (DNA): TGTGCCAGCAGCAAGGACAGGGGTGATGAAAAACTGTTTTTT.

This clonotype was seen more than once but under ten times. The chain employs TRBV6-5 and TRBJ1-1, with D perhaps matching TRBD1 (5 bases). In germline, CDR1 is MNHEY, CDR2 SVGAGI. Trimming pared 6 bases from V and 7 bases from J, leaving 12 bases between. The CDR3 contains 12 residues. For the CDR3, the DNA is TGTGCCAGCAGGGGACGGTCCTATGAAGCTTTCTTT. Translating gives CASRGRSYEAFF.

The genes are TRBV5-1 and TRBJ2-5; 9 bases fit TRBD1. With 3 bases clipped from V and 5 bases from J, the junction kept 8 bases outside the gene matches. This CDR3 is built from 15 residues. Germline V CDR1 and CDR2: SGHRS, YFSETQ. The CDR3 DNA is TGCGCCAGCAGCTACGGGACAGGGTCTGGGGAGACCCAGTACTTC. Protein sequence: CASSYGTGSGETQYF.

The sample holds a few counts of this clonotype. The CDR3 is CASPGDTGELFF. CDR3 DNA sequence: TGTGCCAGCCCAGGGGACACCGGGGAGCTGTTTTTT. V usage is TRBV3-1 and J usage is TRBJ2-2; tentatively, D is TRBD1 (6 bases). The germline CDR1 and CDR2 sequences are LGHDT and YNNKEL (reference sequence). The CDR3 is 12 amino acids. Trimming pared 8 bases from V and 3 bases from J, leaving 7 bases between.

This clonotype came up a few times. CDR3 protein: CASSLERTDTQYF. In DNA, the CDR3 is TGCGCCAGCAGCTTGGAGCGCACAGATACGCAGTATTTT. J is TRBJ2-3 and V is TRBV5-1, with unresolved D. V lost 0 bases and J 1 base, leaving 3 bases between the germline ends. The germline V gene has CDR1 SGHRS and CDR2 YFSETQ. This CDR3 comprises 13 residues. The variable domain in full, with the rest retrieved from reference TRBV5-1 and TRBJ2-3, is KAGVTQTPRYLIKTRGQQVTLSCSPISGHRSVSWYQQTPGQGLQFLFEYFSETQRNKGNFPGRFSGRQFSNSRSEMNVSTLELGDSALYLCASSLERTDTQYFGPGTRLTVL.

This clonotype was counted at least ten times. The genes are TRBV12-3 or TRBV12-4 and TRBJ2-1; D possibly corresponds to TRBD2 (6 bases). V lost 7 bases to trimming and J lost 9 bases, with 10 bases between them. This CDR3 region has 11 residues. The CDR3 reads CASKGRGEQFF. The CDR3 DNA reads TGTGCCAGCAAAGGGCGGGGTGAGCAGTTCTTC.

This clonotype was seen ten or more times. The J gene is TRBJ2-7, the V gene TRBV14, with D possibly TRBD1 on 5 matching bases. Germline-derived CDR1 and CDR2 are SGHDN and FVKESK. Trimming stripped 0 bases from V and 1 base from J, with 13 bases between. The CDR3 loop spans 16 amino acids. In nucleotides, the CDR3 is TGTGCCAGCAGCCAAGAAGGGGCAGGGCGATCCTACGAGCAGTACTTC. Amino acid sequence: CASSQEGAGRSYEQYF.

Only a few counts were recorded for this clonotype. The V call is TRBV20-1, the J call TRBJ1-5, with D unclear. Germline loops: CDR1 DFQATT, CDR2 SNEGSKA (reference sequence). The CDR3 totals 14 residues. The V end was cut by 3 bases, the J end by 0 bases, with 9 bases between. DNA of the CDR3: TGCAGTGCTAGTATGGGGAATAGCAATCAGCCCCAGCATTTT. Its protein product is CSASMGNSNQPQHF.

This clonotype turned up a few times. This chain connects TRBV19 to TRBJ1-1; TRBD1 is a possible D gene (5 bases). This CDR3 is built from 13 residues. Between the trimmed V and J ends, which lost 6 bases and 3 bases, there was a span of 11 bases. CDR1 is LNHDA, CDR2 SQIVND, per germline (reference sequence). The CDR3 protein is CASRSGRYTEAFF. CDR3 sequence (DNA): TGTGCCAGTAGGTCAGGGAGGTACACTGAAGCTTTCTTT. Based on the CDR3 plus reference TRBV19 and TRBJ1-1, the full variable domain is DGGITQSPKYLFRKEGQNVTLSCEQNLNHDAMYWYRQDPGQGLRLIYYSQIVNDFQKGDIAEGYSVSREKKESFPLTVTSAQKNPTAFYLCASRSGRYTEAFFGQGTRLTVV.

V gene TRBV7-2 combines with J gene TRBJ2-5; possible D gene TRBD2, 7 bases. CDR3 length: 15 residues. The germline V gene has CDR1 SGHTA and CDR2 FQGNSA. V dropped 7 bases and J dropped 3 bases, with 18 bases sitting between them. The chain's CDR3 is CASILGGQAKETQYF. CDR3 nucleotides: TGTGCCAGCATCCTCGGGGGGCAGGCTAAAGAGACCCAGTACTTC.

The chain is built from TRBV7-2 and TRBJ2-7; 9 bases fit TRBD2. The CDR3 spans 19 residues. Trimming took 0 bases from V and 2 from J; bases not matched to a gene: 14. The germline V gene has CDR1 SGHTA and CDR2 FQGNSA. The CDR3 reads CASSLAKQYLAGLPYEQYF. CDR3 sequence (DNA): TGTGCCAGCAGCTTAGCAAAACAGTACCTAGCGGGACTCCCCTACGAGCAGTACTTC.

This chain joins TRBV3-1 and TRBJ2-1; D gene unclear. The germline V gene encodes CDR1 LGHDT and CDR2 YNNKEL (reference sequence). The CDR3 is 16 amino acids. The V end lost 3 bases, the J end lost 0 bases, and 12 bases lay between the germline ends. The CDR3 nucleotides are TGTGCCAGCAGCCATCTAGTCCGGAGCTCCTACAATGAGCAGTTCTTC. This gives the protein CASSHLVRSSYNEQFF.

The rearrangement links TRBV6-6 to TRBJ2-1; D may be TRBD1 or TRBD2 (5 bases each). V was cut by 6 bases and J by 3 bases, with 27 bases left in between. CDR1 MNHNY and CDR2 SVGAGI come from the germline V gene (reference sequence). This CDR3 contains 19 residues. Here the CDR3 reads CASSSGTVGAPTVYNEQFF. The CDR3, as DNA: TGTGCCAGCAGCTCCGGGACGGTCGGGGCGCCGACCGTCTACAATGAGCAGTTCTTC.

This clonotype occurred a few times. The chain combines TRBV20-1 with TRBJ1-1; maybe TRBD1 (6 bases). The CDR3 extends over 13 amino acids. Trimming took off 3 bases at V and 7 bases at J, with 15 bases between the two ends. Germline CDR1 DFQATT, CDR2 SNEGSKA (reference sequence). The CDR3 sequence is CSARPTGRSEAFF. The CDR3 coding sequence is TGCAGTGCTAGGCCGACAGGACGAAGTGAAGCTTTCTTT.

The V gene is TRBV6-5, the J gene TRBJ1-2; perhaps TRBD1 as D (5 bases). V was pared by 2 bases and J by 2 bases, with 9 bases between. The CDR3 contains 14 residues. Germline V lookup: CDR1 MNHEY, CDR2 SVGAGI. The CDR3 nucleotides are TGTGCCAGCAGTTACGGGCGGACAAACTATGGCTACACCTTC. Its protein product is CASSYGRTNYGYTF.

For this clonotype: The junction differs from germline at one of its ends, possibly a read error. This chain links TRBV13 with TRBJ1-1; weak D call: TRBD1 (5 bases). Germline V gene sequence: CDR1 PRHDT, CDR2 FYEKMQ (reference sequence). The CDR3 extends over 14 amino acids. CDR3 sequence: CASSRLGQNTEASF. In DNA, the CDR3 is TGTGCCAGCAGCCGCCTGGGGCAGAACACTGAAGCTTCCTTT.

This clonotype was observed a handful of times. The chain couples TRBV10-3 to TRBJ2-3; TRBD2 might be the D (5 bases). Trimming pared 3 bases from V and 4 bases from J, leaving 20 bases between. Germline lookup yields CDR1 ENHRY and CDR2 SYGVKD. The CDR3 is 17 amino acids. The CDR3 nucleotides read TGTGCCATCAGTGATCCCCAAGTCGCGGGCAGCGCAGATACGCAGTATTTT. As protein: CAISDPQVAGSADTQYF.

Many counts were recorded for this clonotype. V usage is TRBV15 and J usage is TRBJ1-5; D is perhaps TRBD1 (5 bases). V lost 3 bases, J lost 4 bases, and 16 bases lay in between. The CDR3 is 16 residues long. Germline lookup yields CDR1 LNHNV and CDR2 YYDKDF (reference sequence). The CDR3 loop is CATSSSSAGINQPQHF. The CDR3 bases are TGTGCCACCAGCAGTAGCTCGGCAGGGATTAATCAGCCCCAGCATTTT.

This clonotype appeared many times. J is TRBJ2-3 and V is TRBV12-3 or TRBV12-4; TRBD2 matches at 8 bases. With V trimmed by 4 bases and J by 3 bases, 6 bases remained unmatched. The CDR3 consists of 15 residues. CDR3 residues: CASSSGLARTDTQYF. CDR3 DNA: TGTGCCAGCAGTTCAGGACTAGCCCGAACAGATACGCAGTATTTT.

The chain recombines TRBV15 with TRBJ1-2; D not resolved. The CDR3 is 14 amino acids. The germline V gene has CDR1 LNHNV and CDR2 YYDKDF (reference sequence). V lost 1 base and J 4 bases, leaving 10 bases between the germline ends. The CDR3 DNA sequence: TGTGCCACCAGCAGAGGCCGGGAGGGCTATGGCTACACCTTC. This gives the protein CATSRGREGYGYTF. Variable domain in full (rest from reference TRBV15 and TRBJ1-2): DAMVIQNPRYQVTQFGKPVTLSCSQTLNHNVMYWYQQKSSQAPKLLFHYYDKDFNNEADTPDNFQSRRPNTSFCFLDIRSPGLGDTAMYLCATSRGREGYGYTFGSGTRLTVV.

In its sample, this clonotype was seen many times. The junction departs from germline at one end; a sequencing error may be responsible. The rearrangement links TRBV20-1 to TRBJ2-1; D remains unclear. The germline gives CDR1 DFQATT, CDR2 SNEGSKA (reference sequence). There are 10 residues in the CDR3. CDR3 sequence (DNA): TGCAGTGCTACCGGGCCCTCTAGGATCTTC. Protein sequence: CSATGPSRIF.

This clonotype occurred a few times. The rearrangement links TRBV7-9 to TRBJ1-4, with D tentatively TRBD1 (5 bases). CDR1 is SEHNR, CDR2 FQNEAQ, per germline (reference sequence). There are 15 residues in the CDR3. Trimming took off 4 bases at V and 8 bases at J, with 17 bases between the two ends. Written as DNA, the CDR3 is TGTGCCAGCAGCTCAACAGGCGTTCCCCCCGAAAAACTGTTTTTT. Protein sequence: CASSSTGVPPEKLFF.

This chain connects TRBV4-3 to TRBJ1-2, with a possible D match to TRBD1 (5 bases). This CDR3 has 15 amino acids. Per the germline V gene, CDR1 is LGHNA and CDR2 is YSLEER. The V end lost 0 bases, the J end lost 11 bases, and 19 bases lay between the germline ends. The CDR3 spells CASSQDLRRDEGYTF. CDR3 bases: TGCGCCAGCAGCCAAGATTTGCGGAGGGACGAGGGGTACACCTTC.

This clonotype was detected many times. V is TRBV7-9 and J is TRBJ2-7; 10 bases align to TRBD1. From germline, CDR1 is SEHNR and CDR2 FQNEAQ (reference sequence). The CDR3 totals 17 residues. J gave up 6 bases and V 5 bases, and 16 bases lay outside the gene matches. This CDR3 reads CASSTGTGDPRVGEQYF. DNA for the CDR3: TGTGCCAGCAGCACTGGGACAGGGGATCCGAGGGTGGGCGAGCAGTACTTC. The full variable domain, rest sourced from reference TRBV7-9 and TRBJ2-7, is DTGVSQNPRHKITKRGQNVTFRCDPISEHNRLYWYRQTLGQGPEFLTYFQNEAQLEKSRLLSDRFSAERPKGSFSTLEIQRTEQGDSAMYLCASSTGTGDPRVGEQYFGPGTRLTVT.

V is TRBV7-2 and J is TRBJ2-7, with a possible D match to TRBD2 (5 bases). Trimming took 3 bases from V and 2 from J, leaving 14 bases between them. Germline V CDR1 and CDR2: SGHTA, FQGNSA. The CDR3 has 15 residues. CDR3 sequence reads: CASSFSGSGTYEQYF. CDR3 coding DNA: TGTGCCAGCAGCTTCTCGGGAAGCGGAACCTACGAGCAGTACTTC.